Each of the 30 T cell receptor beta chains below was sequenced from the same sample in a study of blood T cell repertoires in COVID-19. Clones were sequenced by immunoSEQ multiplex PCR, and TCRdb holds only the in-frame ones, with some missing. The sample has about 210,000 clones, 83% seen once. The specimen was peripheral blood. Every receptor here comes from a woman aged 45-59 years with acute or convalescent COVID-19.

The rearrangement joins TRBV5-4 to TRBJ2-6; 9 bases line up with TRBD2. The CDR3 has 20 residues. V shed 4 bases and J 2 bases; nucleotides not matched to a gene: 16. The germline gives CDR1 SGHNT, CDR2 YYREEE (reference sequence). This chain's CDR3 is CASSPPLPGRGGAGANVLTF. CDR3 in DNA: TGTGCCAGCAGCCCCCCCCTCCCAGGCCGCGGGGGGGCTGGGGCCAACGTCCTGACTTTC.

The V gene is TRBV2, the J gene TRBJ1-4; no clear D. V was shortened by 8 bases and J by 0 bases, with 7 bases between the two germline ends. Germline-derived CDR1 and CDR2 are SNHLY and FYNNEI. The CDR3 covers 13 residues. CDR3 bases: TGTGCCAGCGGCGGGACAACTAATGAAAAACTGTTTTTT. This codes for CASGGTTNEKLFF. Variable domain in full (rest from reference TRBV2 and TRBJ1-4): EPEVTQTPSHQVTQMGQEVILRCVPISNHLYFYWYRQILGQKVEFLVSFYNNEISEKSEIFDDQFSVERPDGSNFTLKIRSTKLEDSAMYFCASGGTTNEKLFFGSGTQLSVL.

The chain has TRBV5-5 and TRBJ1-5, with 7 bases identical to TRBD1. CDR1 SGHKS and CDR2 YYEKEE come from the germline V gene (reference sequence). Unmatched junction bases numbered 5, after V lost 3 bases and J lost 2 bases. The CDR3 spans 15 residues. The CDR3 nucleotides read TGTGCCAGCAGCTGGGGACAGTGGGGCAATCAGCCCCAGCATTTT. This encodes CASSWGQWGNQPQHF.

The chain uses TRBV5-6 and TRBJ2-1, with TRBD2 matching over 16 bases. The J segment lost 8 bases and the V segment lost 4 bases, leaving 12 bases of the junction unmatched. The germline CDR1 and CDR2 sequences are SGHDT and YYEEEE. The CDR3 runs 18 residues. CDR3 DNA: TGTGCCAGCAGCCTTACCGGGACTAGCGGGAGGGCCCGCGATGAGCAGTTCTTC. Residues: CASSLTGTSGRARDEQFF.

The gene calls are TRBV7-6 and TRBJ2-3; 7 nucleotides agree with TRBD1. Germline assignment: CDR1 SGHVS and CDR2 FNYEAQ. The V segment lost 6 bases and the J segment 3 bases; nucleotides outside the gene matches: 3. This CDR3 region has 13 residues. This CDR3 reads CASRPTGTDTQYF. In DNA form, the CDR3 reads TGTGCCAGCAGGCCGACAGGGACAGATACGCAGTATTTT.

The V and J genes are TRBV9 and TRBJ2-2; TRBD1 matches 8 bases. The CDR3 totals 15 residues. J was trimmed by 5 bases and V by 4 bases; bases with no gene match: 7. Germline CDR1 and CDR2: SGDLS and YYNGEE. CDR3 loop: CASSFQGAQTGELFF. CDR3 DNA: TGTGCCAGCAGCTTCCAGGGGGCGCAAACCGGGGAGCTGTTTTTT.

There are a few counts of this clone. The chain joins TRBV5-1 to TRBJ1-6, with D possibly being TRBD1 (5 bases). Trimming took off 7 bases at V and 5 bases at J, with 10 bases between the two ends. CDR1 is SGHRS, CDR2 YFSETQ, per germline. This CDR3 has 13 residues. The CDR3 loop reads CASGQGDNSPLHF. CDR3 sequence (DNA): TGCGCCAGCGGCCAGGGCGATAATTCACCCCTCCACTTT.

Here the CDR3 reads CASSPGQMSYNEQFF. The CDR3 DNA reads TGTGCCAGCAGCCCAGGACAGATGTCCTACAATGAGCAGTTCTTC. The V call is TRBV7-9, the J call TRBJ2-1; a weak D match, TRBD1 (6 bases). The CDR3 spans 15 residues. The germline CDR1 and CDR2 sequences are SEHNR and FQNEAQ (reference sequence). The V gene lost 5 bases and the J gene lost 1 base, with 12 bases spanning the gap.

This clone was recorded many times. This chain joins TRBV2 and TRBJ1-2, with a possible D match to TRBD1 (6 bases). V was clipped by 5 bases and J by 4 bases, with 11 bases between them. The CDR3 runs 13 residues. The germline gives CDR1 SNHLY, CDR2 FYNNEI. The CDR3: CASSMQGSYGYTF. CDR3 bases: TGTGCCAGCAGTATGCAGGGGAGCTATGGCTACACCTTC.

The chain combines TRBV7-6 with TRBJ2-7; possible D gene TRBD2, 5 bases. CDR1 is SGHVS and CDR2 is FNYEAQ in the germline V gene. The CDR3 runs 13 residues. V shed 1 base and J shed 3 bases, with 7 bases lying between them. CDR3 residues: CASSLGGNYEQYF. The CDR3 DNA sequence: TGTGCCAGCAGCTTAGGAGGGAACTACGAGCAGTACTTC.

At least ten counts were recorded for this clone. This chain uses TRBV2 with TRBJ1-3; 11 bases map to TRBD1. This CDR3 contains 18 residues. The J segment lost 0 bases and the V segment lost 5 bases, leaving 9 bases of the junction unmatched. Looked up from germline, CDR1 is SNHLY and CDR2 is FYNNEI. The CDR3 bases are TGTGCCAGCAGTTCCCGGGACAGGGGGACGATCTCTGGAAACACCATATATTTT. This codes for CASSSRDRGTISGNTIYF.

The J gene is TRBJ2-7, the V gene TRBV6-1; D is perhaps TRBD2 (5 bases). The CDR3 is made up of 14 amino acids. Trimming stripped 1 base from V and 3 bases from J, with 10 bases between. Germline V CDR1 and CDR2: MNHNS, SASEGT. CDR3 bases: TGTGCCAGCAGTGAAGGACTACTTTTCTACGAGCAGTACTTC. Its protein product is CASSEGLLFYEQYF.

The V gene is TRBV30, the J gene TRBJ2-5, with a weak D call TRBD1 (6 bases). V lost 1 base and J 1 base, leaving 7 bases between the germline ends. Germline-derived CDR1 and CDR2 are GTSNPN and SVGIG (reference sequence). This CDR3 has 13 residues. This CDR3 reads CAWSDRAQETQYF. The DNA for the CDR3 is TGTGCCTGGAGTGACAGGGCCCAAGAGACCCAGTACTTC.

This clone was observed once. The chain employs TRBV5-6 and TRBJ2-7; 11 nucleotides align to TRBD2. V lost 2 bases and J lost 1; bases outside the gene matches: 5. CDR1 SGHDT and CDR2 YYEEEE come from the germline V gene. This CDR3 has 16 residues. CDR3 amino acids: CASSFTGTSGSYEQYF. CDR3 DNA sequence: TGTGCCAGCAGCTTTACCGGGACTAGCGGATCCTACGAGCAGTACTTC.

The rearrangement links TRBV19 to TRBJ1-1; TRBD1 agrees at 11 bases. V trimming: 6 bases; J trimming: 10 bases; junction bases outside the gene matches: 16. The germline V gene encodes CDR1 LNHDA and CDR2 SQIVND (reference sequence). The CDR3 sequence is 16 residues long. CDR3 residues: CASSPGGTGGGQRAFF. The CDR3 nucleotides are TGTGCCAGTAGCCCTGGGGGGACAGGGGGTGGCCAACGAGCTTTCTTT.

This chain uses TRBV18 with TRBJ1-2; 8 bases are shared with TRBD1. CDR3 size: 13 residues. Germline V gene data show CDR1 as KGHSH and CDR2 as LQKENI. J was trimmed by 8 bases and V by 3 bases; bases with no gene match: 5. CDR3 nucleotides: TGTGCCAGCTCACCCCAGGGGGCGTACGGCTACACCTTC. As protein: CASSPQGAYGYTF.

The rearrangement links TRBV9 to TRBJ2-1; TRBD2 matches at 8 bases. The CDR3 consists of 17 residues. The germline gives CDR1 SGDLS, CDR2 YYNGEE. The V and J ends lost 0 bases and 0 bases, in that order; junction bases with no gene match: 5. CDR3 loop: CASSVGLAGSSYNEQFF. DNA for the CDR3: TGTGCCAGCAGCGTAGGCCTAGCGGGTTCCTCCTACAATGAGCAGTTCTTC.

The CDR3 region is CASSTGGSDTQYF. In nucleotides, the CDR3 is TGTGCCAGCAGTACAGGGGGCTCAGATACGCAGTATTTT. The chain is built from TRBV27 and TRBJ2-3, with TRBD1 matching 9 bases. CDR3 length: 13 residues. The V segment lost 5 bases and the J segment 4 bases; nucleotides outside the gene matches: 1. In germline, CDR1 is MNHEY, CDR2 SMNVEV (reference sequence).

The V gene is TRBV19, the J gene TRBJ1-5; D gene unclear. V lost 3 bases to trimming and J lost 4 bases, with 7 bases between them. The CDR3 spans 13 residues. The V gene's germline CDR1 is LNHDA and CDR2 SQIVND (reference sequence). CDR3 amino acids: CASSMVDNQPQHF. The CDR3 nucleotides are TGTGCCAGTAGTATGGTAGATAATCAGCCCCAGCATTTT.

The CDR3 reads CASSRLAIYNEQFF. As DNA, the CDR3 is TGCGCCAGCTCGCGTCTAGCGATCTACAATGAGCAGTTCTTC. The chain links TRBV4-1 to TRBJ2-1, with a weak D call TRBD2 (6 bases). The CDR3 length is 14 residues. Germline values: CDR1 MGHRA, CDR2 YSYEKL. Trimming pared 8 bases from V and 3 bases from J, leaving 14 bases between.

The CDR3 DNA reads as TGTGCCAGCCATGCGGCGGGAGCCCCCCGAGAGCAGTACTTC. Protein sequence: CASHAAGAPREQYF. The V gene is TRBV19, the J gene TRBJ2-7, with 7 bases aligning to TRBD2. CDR1 is LNHDA, CDR2 SQIVND, per germline (reference sequence). The CDR3 length is 14 residues. The ends lost 9 bases at V and 7 bases at J; junction bases unmatched: 15.

The genes are TRBV6-1 and TRBJ2-7, with a tentative D call TRBD2 (5 bases). The V and J ends lost 3 bases and 4 bases respectively, with 7 bases between them. There are 12 residues in the CDR3. Germline CDR1 and CDR2: MNHNS and SASEGT. DNA for the CDR3: TGTGCCAGCAGTGAGGGGAGATACGAGCAGTACTTC. Translating gives CASSEGRYEQYF.

Only a few counts were recorded for this clone. CDR3 DNA sequence: TGTGCCAGCAGTCCGAGGCACTTTGAAAAACTGTTTTTT. Translation: CASSPRHFEKLFF. This chain uses TRBV12-3 or TRBV12-4 with TRBJ1-4; no firm D call. This CDR3 contains 13 residues. Trimming cost V 5 bases and J 7 bases, with 11 bases left between them.

CDR3 DNA: TGTGCCAGTAGTATTCGGCGGTCTTCCGAAGCTTTCTTT. Residues: CASSIRRSSEAFF. This chain connects TRBV19 to TRBJ1-1; D call uncertain. Looked up from germline, CDR1 is LNHDA and CDR2 is SQIVND (reference sequence). This CDR3 has 13 residues. The V gene lost 3 bases and the J gene lost 8 bases, with 13 bases spanning the gap.

The genes are TRBV5-8 and TRBJ1-5, with a tentative D call TRBD1 (5 bases). This CDR3 has 15 amino acids. Germline V lookup: CDR1 SGHTS, CDR2 YDEGEE. V lost 1 base, J lost 2 bases, and 10 bases lay in between. This CDR3 reads CASSLRGGGNQPQHF. CDR3 coding DNA: TGTGCCAGCAGCTTGAGGGGAGGTGGCAATCAGCCCCAGCATTTT.

The rearrangement joins TRBV20-1 to TRBJ2-3, with D possibly TRBD2 on 5 matching bases. Trimming left V 6 bases short and J 5 bases short, with 9 bases between. This CDR3 is built from 11 residues. Germline V gene sequence: CDR1 DFQATT, CDR2 SNEGSKA (reference sequence). The chain's CDR3 is CSAQGGDTQYF. CDR3 DNA sequence: TGCAGTGCCCAAGGAGGAGATACGCAGTATTTT.

This sequence joins TRBV5-4 and TRBJ2-7; D perhaps matches TRBD1 (6 bases). CDR3 length: 18 residues. Germline V gives CDR1 SGHNT, CDR2 YYREEE (reference sequence). Trimming took off 3 bases at V and 6 bases at J, with 28 bases between the two ends. The CDR3 bases are TGTGCCAGCAGCTCCGACGAAACTGTCCAGGGGTACTTGGGCGAGCAGTACTTC. Translated: CASSSDETVQGYLGEQYF.

This clone was detected only a few times. The rearrangement links TRBV7-2 to TRBJ2-7, with a weak D call TRBD2 (6 bases). CDR1 and CDR2 from the germline V gene are SGHTA and FQGNSA. V lost 2 bases, J lost 4 bases, and 15 bases lay in between. CDR3 length: 15 amino acids. CDR3 residues: CASSLSSRAGYEQYF. CDR3 in DNA: TGTGCCAGCAGCTTAAGTAGTAGGGCGGGATACGAGCAGTACTTC.

In its sample, this clone was seen a few times. This rearrangement joins TRBV6-1 to TRBJ1-2; no clear D. This CDR3 comprises 15 residues. Germline V CDR1 and CDR2: MNHNS, SASEGT. V lost 2 bases and J 4 bases, leaving 14 bases between the germline ends. CDR3 sequence: CASSEMLGPSYGYTF. The CDR3 region has the DNA TGTGCCAGCAGTGAAATGCTGGGCCCCAGCTATGGCTACACCTTC.

The rearrangement links TRBV2 to TRBJ2-5, with D tentatively TRBD1 (5 bases). V dropped 6 bases and J dropped 5 bases, with 7 bases sitting between them. The CDR3 covers 11 residues. Germline-derived CDR1 and CDR2 are SNHLY and FYNNEI. The CDR3 region is CASRGRETQYF. The CDR3 nucleotides read TGTGCCAGCAGGGGGCGGGAGACCCAGTACTTC. The full variable domain, with the rest looked up from reference TRBV2 and TRBJ2-5, is EPEVTQTPSHQVTQMGQEVILRCVPISNHLYFYWYRQILGQKVEFLVSFYNNEISEKSEIFDDQFSVERPDGSNFTLKIRSTKLEDSAMYFCASRGRETQYFGPGTRLLVL.